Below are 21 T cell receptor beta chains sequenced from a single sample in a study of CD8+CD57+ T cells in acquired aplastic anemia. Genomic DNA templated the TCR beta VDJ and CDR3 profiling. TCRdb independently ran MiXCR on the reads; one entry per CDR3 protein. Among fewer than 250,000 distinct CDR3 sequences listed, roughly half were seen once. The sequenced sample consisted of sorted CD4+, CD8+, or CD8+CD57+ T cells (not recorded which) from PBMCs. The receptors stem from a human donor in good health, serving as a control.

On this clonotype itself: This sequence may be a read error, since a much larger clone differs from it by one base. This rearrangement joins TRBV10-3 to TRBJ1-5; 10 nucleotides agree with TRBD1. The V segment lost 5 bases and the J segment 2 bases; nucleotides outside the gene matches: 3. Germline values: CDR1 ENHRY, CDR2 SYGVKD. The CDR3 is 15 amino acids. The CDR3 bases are TGTGCCATCAGTAGACAGGGGGCAGGCAATCAGCCCCAGCATTTT. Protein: CAISRQGAGNQPQHF.

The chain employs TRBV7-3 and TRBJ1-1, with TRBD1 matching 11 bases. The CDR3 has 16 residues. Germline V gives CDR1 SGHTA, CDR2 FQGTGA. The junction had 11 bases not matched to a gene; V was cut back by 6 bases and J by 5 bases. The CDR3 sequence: CASRWTGGLGGTEAFF. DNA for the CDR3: TGTGCCAGCAGATGGACAGGGGGCTTGGGTGGGACTGAAGCTTTCTTT.

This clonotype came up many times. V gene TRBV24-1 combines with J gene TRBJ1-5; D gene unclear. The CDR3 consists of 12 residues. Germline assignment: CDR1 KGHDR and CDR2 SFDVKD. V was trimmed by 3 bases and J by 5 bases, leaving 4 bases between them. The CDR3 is CATSDPDQPQHF. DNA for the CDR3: TGTGCCACCAGTGATCCTGATCAGCCCCAGCATTTT.

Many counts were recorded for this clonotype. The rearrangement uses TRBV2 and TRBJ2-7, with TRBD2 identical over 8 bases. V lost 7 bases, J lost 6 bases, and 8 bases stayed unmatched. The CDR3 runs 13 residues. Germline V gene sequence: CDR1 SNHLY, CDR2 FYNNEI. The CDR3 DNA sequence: TGTGCCAGCACCCCTCGGGGGGGGCTCGAGCAGTACTTC. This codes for CASTPRGGLEQYF.

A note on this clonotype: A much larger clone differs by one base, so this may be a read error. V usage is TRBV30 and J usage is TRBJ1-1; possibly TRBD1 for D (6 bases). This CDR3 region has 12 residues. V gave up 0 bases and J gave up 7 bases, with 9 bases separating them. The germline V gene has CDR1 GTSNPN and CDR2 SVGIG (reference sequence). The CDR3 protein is CAWSVQGIEAFF. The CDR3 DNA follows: TGTGCCTGGAGTGTGCAGGGGATTGAAGCTTTCTTT.

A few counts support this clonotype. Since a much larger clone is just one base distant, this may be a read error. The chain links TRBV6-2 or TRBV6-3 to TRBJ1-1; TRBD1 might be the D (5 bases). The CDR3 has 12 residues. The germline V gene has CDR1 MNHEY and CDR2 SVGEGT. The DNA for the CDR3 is TGTACCAGTGCCAGGGCATGGGCTGAAGCTTTCTTT. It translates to CTSARAWAEAFF.

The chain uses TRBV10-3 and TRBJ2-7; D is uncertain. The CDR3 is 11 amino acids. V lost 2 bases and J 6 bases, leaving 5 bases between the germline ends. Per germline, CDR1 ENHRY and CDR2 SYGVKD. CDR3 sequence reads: CAISEGTEQYF. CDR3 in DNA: TGTGCCATCAGTGAGGGAACCGAGCAGTACTTC.

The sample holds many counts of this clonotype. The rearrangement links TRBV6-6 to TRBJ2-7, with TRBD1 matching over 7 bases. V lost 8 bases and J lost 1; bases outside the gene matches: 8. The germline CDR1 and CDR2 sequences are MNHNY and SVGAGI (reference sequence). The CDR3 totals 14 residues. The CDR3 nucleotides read TGTGCCAGCCGGATAACAGGGGATTCCTACGAGCAGTACTTC. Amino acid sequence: CASRITGDSYEQYF.

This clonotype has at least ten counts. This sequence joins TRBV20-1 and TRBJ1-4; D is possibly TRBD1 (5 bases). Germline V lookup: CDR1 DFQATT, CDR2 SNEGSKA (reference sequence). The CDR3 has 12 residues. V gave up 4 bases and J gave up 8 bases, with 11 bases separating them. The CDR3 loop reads CSAKQGREKLFF. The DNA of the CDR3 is TGCAGTGCTAAGCAGGGAAGGGAAAAACTGTTTTTT.

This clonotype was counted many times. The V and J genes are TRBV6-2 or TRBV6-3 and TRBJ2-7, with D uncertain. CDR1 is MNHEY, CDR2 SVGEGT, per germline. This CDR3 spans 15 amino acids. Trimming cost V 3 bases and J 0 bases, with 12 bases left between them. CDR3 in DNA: TGTGCCAGCAGTTATTACCCCCTGGGCTCCTACGAGCAGTACTTC. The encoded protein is CASSYYPLGSYEQYF.

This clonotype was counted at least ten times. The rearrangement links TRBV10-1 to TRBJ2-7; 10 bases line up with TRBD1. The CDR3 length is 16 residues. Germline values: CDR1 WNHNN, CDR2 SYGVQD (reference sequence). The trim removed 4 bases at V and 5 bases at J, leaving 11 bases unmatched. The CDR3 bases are TGCGCCAGCAGTGCGGTAATTTTCGGGACAGGGGACGAGCAGTACTTC. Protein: CASSAVIFGTGDEQYF.

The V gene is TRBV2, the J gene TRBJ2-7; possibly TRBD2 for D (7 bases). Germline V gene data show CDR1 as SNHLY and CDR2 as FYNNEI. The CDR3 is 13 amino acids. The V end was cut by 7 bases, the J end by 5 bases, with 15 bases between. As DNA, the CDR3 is TGTGCCAGCACAGGAGGGGGGGGTAACGAGCAGTACTTC. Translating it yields CASTGGGGNEQYF.

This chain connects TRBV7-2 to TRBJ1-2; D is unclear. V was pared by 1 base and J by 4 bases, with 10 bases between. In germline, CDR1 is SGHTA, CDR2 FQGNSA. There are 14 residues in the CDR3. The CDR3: CASSLGLFGYGYTF. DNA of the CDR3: TGTGCCAGCAGCTTAGGATTATTCGGCTATGGCTACACCTTC.

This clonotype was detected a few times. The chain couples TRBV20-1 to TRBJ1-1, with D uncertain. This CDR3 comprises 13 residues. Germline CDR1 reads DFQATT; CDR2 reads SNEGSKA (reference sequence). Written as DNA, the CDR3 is TGCAGCGTTGTGGAAGGAGGGAACACTGAAGCTTTCTTT. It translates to CSVVEGGNTEAFF.

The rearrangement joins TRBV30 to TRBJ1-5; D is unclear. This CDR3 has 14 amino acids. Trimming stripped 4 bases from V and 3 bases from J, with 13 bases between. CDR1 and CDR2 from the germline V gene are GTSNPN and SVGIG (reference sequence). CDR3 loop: CAWTKGRFNQPQHF. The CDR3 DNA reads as TGTGCCTGGACGAAAGGGAGGTTCAATCAGCCCCAGCATTTT.

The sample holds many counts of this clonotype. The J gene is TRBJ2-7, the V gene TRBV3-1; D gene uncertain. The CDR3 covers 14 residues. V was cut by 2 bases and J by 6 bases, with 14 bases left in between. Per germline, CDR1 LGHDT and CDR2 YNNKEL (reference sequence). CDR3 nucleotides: TGTGCCAGCAGCCAACAAAGTGTTTCTTTCGAGCAGTACTTC. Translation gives CASSQQSVSFEQYF.

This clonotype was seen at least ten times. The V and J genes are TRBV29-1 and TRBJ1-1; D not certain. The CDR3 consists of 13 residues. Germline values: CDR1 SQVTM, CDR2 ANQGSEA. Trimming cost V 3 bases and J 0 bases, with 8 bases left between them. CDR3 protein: CSVDRNMNTEAFF. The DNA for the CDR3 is TGCAGCGTTGACAGGAACATGAACACTGAAGCTTTCTTT. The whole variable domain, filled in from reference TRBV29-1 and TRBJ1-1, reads SAVISQKPSRDICQRGTSLTIQCQVDSQVTMMFWYRQQPGQSLTLIATANQGSEATYESGFVIDKFPISRPNLTFSTLTVSNMSPEDSSIYLCSVDRNMNTEAFFGQGTRLTVV.

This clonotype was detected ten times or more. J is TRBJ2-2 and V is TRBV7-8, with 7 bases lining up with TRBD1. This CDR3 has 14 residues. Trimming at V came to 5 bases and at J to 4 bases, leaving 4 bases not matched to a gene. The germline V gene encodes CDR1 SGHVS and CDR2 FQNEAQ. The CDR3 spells CASSLAGGTGELFF. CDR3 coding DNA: TGTGCCAGCAGCCTCGCAGGGGGCACCGGGGAGCTGTTTTTT.

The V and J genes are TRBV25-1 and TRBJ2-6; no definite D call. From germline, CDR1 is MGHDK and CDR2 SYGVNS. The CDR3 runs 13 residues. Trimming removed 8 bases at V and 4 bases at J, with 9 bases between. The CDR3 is CASGPGGANVLTF. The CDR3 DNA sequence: TGTGCCAGCGGACCGGGCGGGGCCAACGTCCTGACTTTC.

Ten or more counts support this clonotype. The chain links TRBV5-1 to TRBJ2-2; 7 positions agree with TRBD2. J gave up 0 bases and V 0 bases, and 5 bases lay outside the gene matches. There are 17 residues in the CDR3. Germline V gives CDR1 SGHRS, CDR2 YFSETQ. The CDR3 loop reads CASSLGTGLPNTGELFF. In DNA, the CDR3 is TGCGCCAGCAGCTTGGGGACGGGACTACCGAACACCGGGGAGCTGTTTTTT. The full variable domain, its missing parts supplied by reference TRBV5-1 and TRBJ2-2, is KAGVTQTPRYLIKTRGQQVTLSCSPISGHRSVSWYQQTPGQGLQFLFEYFSETQRNKGNFPGRFSGRQFSNSRSEMNVSTLELGDSALYLCASSLGTGLPNTGELFFGEGSRLTVL.

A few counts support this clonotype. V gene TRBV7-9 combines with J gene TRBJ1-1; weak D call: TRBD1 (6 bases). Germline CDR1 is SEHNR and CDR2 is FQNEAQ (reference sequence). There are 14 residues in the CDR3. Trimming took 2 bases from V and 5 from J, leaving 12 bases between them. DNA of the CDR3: TGTGCCAGCAGCTTATCTACAGGGATGACTGAAGCTTTCTTT. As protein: CASSLSTGMTEAFF.